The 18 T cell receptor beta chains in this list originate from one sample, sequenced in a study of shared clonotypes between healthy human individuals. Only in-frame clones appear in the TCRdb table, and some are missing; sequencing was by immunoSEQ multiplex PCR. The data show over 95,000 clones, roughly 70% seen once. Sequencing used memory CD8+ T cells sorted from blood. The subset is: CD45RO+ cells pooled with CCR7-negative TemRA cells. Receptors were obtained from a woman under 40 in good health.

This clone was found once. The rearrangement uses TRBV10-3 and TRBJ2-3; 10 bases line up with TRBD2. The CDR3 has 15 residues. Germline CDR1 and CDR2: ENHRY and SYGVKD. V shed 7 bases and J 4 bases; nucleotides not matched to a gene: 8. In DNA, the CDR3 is TGTGCCATCATTCTGGGACTAGCGAGGTCAGATACGCAGTATTTT. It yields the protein CAIILGLARSDTQYF.

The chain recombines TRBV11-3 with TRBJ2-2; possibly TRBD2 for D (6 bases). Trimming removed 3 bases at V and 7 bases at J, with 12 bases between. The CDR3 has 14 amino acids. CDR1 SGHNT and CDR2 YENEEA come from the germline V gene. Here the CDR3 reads CASSLPEGNGELFF. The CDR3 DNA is TGTGCCAGCAGCTTGCCGGAGGGAAACGGGGAGCTGTTTTTT.

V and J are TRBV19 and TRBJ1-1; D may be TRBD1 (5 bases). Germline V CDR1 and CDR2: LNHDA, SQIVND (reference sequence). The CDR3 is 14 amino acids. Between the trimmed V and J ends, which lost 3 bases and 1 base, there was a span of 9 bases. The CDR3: CASSIKGPNTEAFF. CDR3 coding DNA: TGTGCCAGTAGTATTAAGGGACCGAACACTGAAGCTTTCTTT.

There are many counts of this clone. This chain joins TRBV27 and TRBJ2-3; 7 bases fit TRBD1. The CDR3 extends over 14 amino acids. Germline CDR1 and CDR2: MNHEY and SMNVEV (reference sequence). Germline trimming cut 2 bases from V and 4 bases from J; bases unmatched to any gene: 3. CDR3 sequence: CASSLMQGADTQYF. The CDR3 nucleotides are TGTGCCAGCAGTTTAATGCAGGGGGCAGATACGCAGTATTTT.

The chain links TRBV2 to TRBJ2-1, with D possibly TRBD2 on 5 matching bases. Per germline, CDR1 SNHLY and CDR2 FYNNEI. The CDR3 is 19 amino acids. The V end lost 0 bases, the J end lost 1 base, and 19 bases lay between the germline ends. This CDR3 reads CASSEAAGDSERSYNEQFF. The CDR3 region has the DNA TGTGCCAGCAGTGAAGCGGCAGGTGATAGCGAAAGGTCCTACAATGAGCAGTTCTTC.

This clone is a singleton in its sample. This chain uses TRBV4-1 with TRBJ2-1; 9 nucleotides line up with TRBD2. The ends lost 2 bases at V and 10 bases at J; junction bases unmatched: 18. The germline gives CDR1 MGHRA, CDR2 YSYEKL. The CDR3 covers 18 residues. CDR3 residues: CASSQSLAGASGVWEQFF. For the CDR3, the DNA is TGCGCCAGCAGCCAATCACTAGCGGGTGCCTCCGGGGTTTGGGAGCAGTTCTTC.

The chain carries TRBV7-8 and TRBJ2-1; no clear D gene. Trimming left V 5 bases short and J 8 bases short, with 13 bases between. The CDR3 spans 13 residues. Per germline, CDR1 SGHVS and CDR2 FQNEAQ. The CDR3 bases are TGTGCCAGCAGCGGACCGCACGACGATGAGCAGTTCTTC. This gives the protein CASSGPHDDEQFF.

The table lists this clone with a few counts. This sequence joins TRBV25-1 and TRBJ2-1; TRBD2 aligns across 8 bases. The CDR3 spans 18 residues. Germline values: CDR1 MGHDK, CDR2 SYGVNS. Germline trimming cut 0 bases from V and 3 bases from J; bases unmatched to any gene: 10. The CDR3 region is CASSEYGLAGFCYNEQFF. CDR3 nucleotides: TGTGCCAGCAGTGAATACGGGCTAGCGGGCTTCTGCTACAATGAGCAGTTCTTC.

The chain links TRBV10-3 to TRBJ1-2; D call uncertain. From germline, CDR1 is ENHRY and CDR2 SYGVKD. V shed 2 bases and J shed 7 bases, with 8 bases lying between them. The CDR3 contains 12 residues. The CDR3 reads CAISEGRLGYTF. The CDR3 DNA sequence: TGTGCCATCAGTGAGGGCAGGCTTGGCTACACCTTC.

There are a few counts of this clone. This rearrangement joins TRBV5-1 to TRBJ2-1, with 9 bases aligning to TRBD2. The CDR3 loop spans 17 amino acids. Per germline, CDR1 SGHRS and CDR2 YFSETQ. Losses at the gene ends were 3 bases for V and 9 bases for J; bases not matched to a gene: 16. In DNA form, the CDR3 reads TGCGCCAGCAGCTCGGAACCTAGCGGGATAAGGCAAAGTGAGCAGTTCTTC. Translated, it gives CASSSEPSGIRQSEQFF.

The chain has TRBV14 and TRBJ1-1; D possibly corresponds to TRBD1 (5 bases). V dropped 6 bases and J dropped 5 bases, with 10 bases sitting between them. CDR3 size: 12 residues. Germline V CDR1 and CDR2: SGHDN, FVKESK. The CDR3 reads CASSLQGTEAFF. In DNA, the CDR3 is TGTGCCAGCAGTCTTCAGGGAACTGAAGCTTTCTTT. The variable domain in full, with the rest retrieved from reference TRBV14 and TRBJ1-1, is EAGVTQFPSHSVIEKGQTVTLRCDPISGHDNLYWYRRVMGKEIKFLLHFVKESKQDESGMPNNRFLAERTGGTYSTLKVQPAELEDSGVYFCASSLQGTEAFFGQGTRLTVV.

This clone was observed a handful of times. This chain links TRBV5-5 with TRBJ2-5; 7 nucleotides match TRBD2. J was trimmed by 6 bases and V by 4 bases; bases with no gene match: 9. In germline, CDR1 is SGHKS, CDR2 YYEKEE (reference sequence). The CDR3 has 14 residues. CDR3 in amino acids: CASSPESGVQTQYF. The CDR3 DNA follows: TGTGCCAGCAGCCCAGAAAGCGGGGTACAGACCCAGTACTTC.

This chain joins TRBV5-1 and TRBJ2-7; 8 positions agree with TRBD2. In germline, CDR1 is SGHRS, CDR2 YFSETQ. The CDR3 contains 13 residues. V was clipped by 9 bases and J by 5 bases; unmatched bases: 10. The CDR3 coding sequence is TGCGCCATTTCGACTAGCGAGGGGGACGAGCAGTACTTC. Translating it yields CAISTSEGDEQYF.

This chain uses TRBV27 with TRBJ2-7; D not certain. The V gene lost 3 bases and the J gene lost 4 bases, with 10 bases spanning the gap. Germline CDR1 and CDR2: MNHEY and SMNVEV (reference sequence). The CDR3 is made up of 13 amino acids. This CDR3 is CASSFSPGYEQYF. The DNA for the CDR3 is TGTGCCAGCAGTTTTTCCCCAGGTTACGAGCAGTACTTC.

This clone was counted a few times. The CDR3 sequence: CASSQVRGKNIQYF. CDR3 in DNA: TGCGCCAGCAGCCAAGTGAGGGGTAAAAACATTCAGTACTTC. The chain uses TRBV4-1 and TRBJ2-4; D is tentatively TRBD1 or TRBD2 (5 bases each). V was trimmed by 1 base and J by 4 bases, leaving 8 bases between them. This CDR3 has 14 amino acids. Germline values: CDR1 MGHRA, CDR2 YSYEKL.

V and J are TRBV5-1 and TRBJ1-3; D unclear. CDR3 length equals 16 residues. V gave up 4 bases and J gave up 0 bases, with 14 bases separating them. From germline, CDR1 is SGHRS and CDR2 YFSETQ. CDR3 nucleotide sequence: TGCGCCAGCAGCAACGAGGGTGTAAGCTCTGGAAACACCATATATTTT. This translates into CASSNEGVSSGNTIYF.

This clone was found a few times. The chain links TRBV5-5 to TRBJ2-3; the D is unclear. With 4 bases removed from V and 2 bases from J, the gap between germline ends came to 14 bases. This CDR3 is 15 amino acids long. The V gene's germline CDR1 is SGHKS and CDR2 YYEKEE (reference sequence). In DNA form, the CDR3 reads TGTGCCAGCAGCCGCCACCTCCGAACCACAGATACGCAGTATTTT. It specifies CASSRHLRTTDTQYF.

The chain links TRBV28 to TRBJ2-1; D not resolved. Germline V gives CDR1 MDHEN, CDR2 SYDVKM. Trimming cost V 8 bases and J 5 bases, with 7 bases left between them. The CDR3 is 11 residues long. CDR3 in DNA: TGTGCCAGCGCCGTGCACAATGAGCAGTTCTTC. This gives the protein CASAVHNEQFF.